Here is one TCR beta chain with its context. This record comes from a study of technical replicates of blood from four donors. Measured with immunoSEQ multiplex PCR; TCRdb has only the in-frame clones, and not every one. Counted here are approximately 15,000 clones, approximately 80% occurring once; the ten biggest clones make up around 13%. V trimming: 4 bases; J trimming: 5 bases; junction bases outside the gene matches: 7. Per the germline V gene, CDR1 is MRHNA and CDR2 is SNTAGT. The CDR3 is made up of 14 amino acids. The source of this sequence is a human donor in good health. The chain has TRBV6-4 and TRBJ1-1; 7 bases align to TRBD1. Sequencing was carried out using PBMCs. This CDR3 reads CASSGSSTGTEAFF. CDR3 DNA sequence: TGTGCCAGCAGTGGCTCCTCGACAGGGACTGAAGCTTTCTTT.